This TCR beta chain derives from a study of beta chain features in type 1 diabetes. General study results and limits: Significant though moderate, a shortening of TCRB CDR3s appeared in all four CD4+ subsets of Type 1 diabetes patients.

The CDR3 length is 16 residues. Between the trimmed V and J ends, which lost 4 bases and 3 bases, there was a span of 22 bases. Per the germline V gene, CDR1 is GTSNPN and CDR2 is SVGIG (reference sequence). Remarks on this clone: Its antigen remains unknown.

Reverse transcribing all isolated RNA meant expressed TCRB transcripts were sequenced. Using immunoSEQ multiplex PCR, the repertoire was profiled, and TCRdb retains in-frame clones only, with some absent. The table records hundreds of thousands of clones, 11% to 15% of them present only once. Sequenced: naive CD4+ T cells from blood. This TCR derives from a man aged 18 to 30 with type 1 diabetes. The rearrangement joins TRBV30 to TRBJ2-7; D may be TRBD1 or TRBD2 (5 bases each). In DNA form, the CDR3 reads TGTGCCTGGAAGGTTATCGGTCGGGACGGTCACTACGAGCAGTACTTC. This encodes CAWKVIGRDGHYEQYF.